The sequence of this TCR beta chain was determined in a study of early T cells in non-severe SARS-CoV-2 infection. CDR1 is LGHDT, CDR2 YNNKEL, per germline (reference sequence). There are 15 residues in the CDR3. V was cut by 4 bases and J by 3 bases, with 15 bases left in between. Using its own MiXCR run on the 5' RACE reads, TCRdb lists one record per CDR3 protein. The sample carries about 90,000 distinct CDR3 sequences, approximately 15% recorded once. This TCR was sampled from an adult who was a healthcare worker with PCR-confirmed SARS-CoV-2 infection or an uninfected control (not recorded which). The chain joins TRBV3-1 to TRBJ1-2, with no clear D. The sample taken for sequencing was whole blood. This CDR3 reads CASSRNLGLDYGYTF. DNA of the CDR3: TGTGCCAGCAGCCGCAACCTGGGCCTCGACTATGGCTACACCTTC.